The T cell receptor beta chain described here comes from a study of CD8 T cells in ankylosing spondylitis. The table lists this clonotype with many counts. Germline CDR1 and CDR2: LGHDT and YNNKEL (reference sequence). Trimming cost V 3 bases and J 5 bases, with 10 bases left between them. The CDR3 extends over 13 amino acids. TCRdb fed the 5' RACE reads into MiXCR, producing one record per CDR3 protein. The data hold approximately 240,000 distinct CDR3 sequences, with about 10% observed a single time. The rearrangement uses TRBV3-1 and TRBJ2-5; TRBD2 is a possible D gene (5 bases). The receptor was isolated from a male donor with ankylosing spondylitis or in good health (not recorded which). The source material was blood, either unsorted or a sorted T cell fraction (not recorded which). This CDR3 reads CASSQAGTETQYF. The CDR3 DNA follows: TGTGCCAGCAGCCAGGCGGGTACGGAGACCCAGTACTTC.